Below, one T cell receptor beta chain is given with its context. This clone was seen just once. The antigen it binds to is not known. Base-call qualities are not available, and no considerably larger clone is one nucleotide away. The data derive from a study of cytomegalovirus exposure and HLA in healthy donors listed by TCRdb under 2017. Turning to the overall study: An earlier analysis of fewer than 750 of the donors reported approximately 280 Gb of sequence data and 95 million to 140 million unique TCR beta sequences obtained from approximately 180 million T cells. Donor age, sex, ethnicity and CMV serostatus were compiled alongside the repertoire data. The number of donors typed differed by locus, with about 629-630 for A, B, C, DRB1 and DQB1, over 500 for DQA1, 600 to 610 for DPA1, and some 440 for DPB1. HLA typing included class I and class II loci at four-digit resolution. The study aimed to test whether signatures of past pathogen exposure could be identified by cataloging public T cell receptors. Genome-wide SNP genotypes for about 65% of the roughly 670 donors were used in a later genetic analysis, which treated that subset as a discovery cohort. In a later analysis, previously published TCR beta repertoires from several hundred donors were re-analyzed and high-resolution HLA genotyping was added so that TCR occurrence patterns could be studied. To decide whether each TCR beta V gene segment behaved as functional or pseudogenic, an earlier analysis of some 600 of the donors relied on high-throughput TCR beta sequencing. The T cell repertoires of 550 to 850 subjects were profiled by immunosequencing and related to cytomegalovirus serostatus. The study combined high-throughput TCR immunosequencing, statistical association of individual TCRs with disease status, and machine learning to predict cytomegalovirus infection status. Roughly 5 DR-DQ haplotypes were handled as single units for association and clustering because linkage in the cohort was strong. A separate validation cohort of roughly 110 different subjects was used in addition to the approximately 700-subject first cohort. All discovery cohort repertoires had been generated using a single sequencing platform. Rather than drawing on any new phenotypic data, the later analysis identified candidate immune exposures from TCR beta sequences and the way those sequences occurred across donors. Among the approximately 420 genotyped donors, about 83% belonged to the genetic ancestry cluster associated with self-reported Caucasian donors. Among roughly 400 genotyped donors of the cohort, an average of around 220,000 unique TCR beta nucleotide sequences was sequenced per donor, of which 15% to 20% were non-productive. About 300 gigabases of sequencing data and around 85 million unique TCR sequences made up an early release that covered approximately 700 HLA-typed donors. Overall study results and their limits: In a later analysis, the rate of TCR association differed among HLA loci, with DRB1 alleles having the most associated TCRs and HLA-C alleles having the fewest. Immune exposure information for the cohort was limited to CMV serostatus. Because HLA typing was missing for some donors at each locus, association tests included only the typed subset. Several of the top co-occurrence clusters appeared to be linked to parvovirus B19, influenza, CMV and Epstein-Barr virus, according to a later analysis. Cytomegalovirus status was reported to be diagnosed by the classifier with high specificity and sensitivity in both the original and validation cohorts. The study gave a list of about 150 TCR beta chains associated with cytomegalovirus. In a later analysis, most CMV-associated TCR beta chains were found to appear HLA-restricted, with HLA associations seemingly driven largely by CMV exposure. In vitro tests confirmed that three of the cytomegalovirus-associated TCR beta chains recognize cytomegalovirus antigens. The authors suggested that the approach could potentially be generalized to other disease states and immunological phenotypes. Correlated functional status among segregating V segments might be attributable to linkage disequilibrium, but an unknown experimental factor could not be ruled out. Some IMGT-functional V segments, including TRBV6-2 and TRBV6-3, could not be distinguished by the 87-base-pair reads and were therefore excluded. An earlier analysis of approximately 570 of the donors showed that most TCR beta V segments appeared in productive rearrangements either about 87% or about 30% of the time, which broadly matched IMGT annotations. A further reported finding was that TCR beta sequences accurately predicted the HLA-A and HLA-B alleles for most subjects in the first cohort. Over 15 rarely observed V segments, including chromosome 9 orphons, were excluded from the earlier analysis of some 590 of the donors because counts were too low. Presence/absence analyses assumed roughly uniform sequencing depth across donors, an assumption that may not hold. Compared with the approximately 600-donor mean, donors in an Asian-associated ancestry cluster had fewer N-insertions in productive TCRs, according to a later genetic analysis. Across donors, most TCR sequences were observed very rarely, whereas some public TCRs were present in many individuals. In a later analysis, HLA-associated TCR beta chains showed more clonal expansion and lower generation probabilities than non-associated chains that were equally common. At a false discovery rate of 0.05, a later analysis linked 16,951 TCR beta sequences to specific HLA alleles. When HLA alleles, especially DR and DQ, strongly co-occurred, attributing TCR associations to individual alleles was difficult. The sequencing pipeline was judged likely to have produced a cluster of highly shared sequence variants as a technical artifact. In this cohort, only TCR beta chains were sequenced, and detectable features were limited by the absence of alpha or paired-chain data. V-gene and J-gene trimming of TCR beta chains was associated with a missense DCLRE1C variant in a later genetic analysis, and the association was replicated in an independent cohort.

The method was the immunoSEQ multiplex PCR assay. For the multiplex PCR, a mixture combining 60 forward primers for TCR Vbeta segments and 13 reverse primers for TCR Jbeta segments was used. The CDR3 region of rearranged TCR beta genes was amplified from genomic DNA by a multiplex PCR assay. On the Illumina HiSeq System, the amplified TCR beta libraries were sequenced as 87-base-pair reads. As for how the authors treated the data: In a later analysis, roughly 80 million unique TCR beta chains were counted across the approximately 640 repertoires, and roughly 9.9 million of these chains were shared by at least two donors. Raw reads were error-corrected and collapsed into unique sequences by a nearest-neighbor algorithm in which closely related sequences were merged to remove PCR and sequencing errors. CDR3 sequences were aligned to IMGT reference sequences to assign V, D and J gene segments. For a sequence to be retained, a match of at least six nucleotides was required to both a V gene segment and a J gene segment. A rearrangement counted as productive if the CDR3 had no stop codons and remained in frame with V and J, and every other rearrangement counted as non-productive. Following IMGT convention, CDR3 was defined as the stretch from the second conserved V-encoded cysteine to the conserved J-encoded phenylalanine. Sequences without an unambiguous match to a single V gene segment were excluded from the earlier analysis of 450 to 750 of the donors. An earlier analysis of 587 of the donors classified V segments as functional when productive rearrangements were above 56.7% and as segregating when the standard deviation between donors was above 5%. A statistical classification framework was developed to diagnose cytomegalovirus status using the catalog of TCR beta chain sequences. In a later analysis, V and J genes were assigned by comparing TCR nucleotide sequences against IMGT/GENE-DB human TR gene sequences. In a later analysis, CDR3 sequences and most-parsimonious VDJ recombination scenarios were assigned using the TCRdist pipeline. In a later analysis, every TCR beta chain was defined by the combination of its CDR3 amino acid sequence and its V-gene family, and reads without a unique V-gene family were dropped. A later analysis removed 450 to 600 highly shared, low-generation-probability nucleotide sequences to deal with suspected cross-contamination and a sequencing artifact. In a later analysis, a clonal expansion index was calculated for each public chain from normalized within-repertoire ranks of inferred template counts. A later analysis computed generation probabilities with a VDJ recombination model fitted to out-of-frame rearrangements, and checked the results against IGoR. Hypergeometric tests were used in a later analysis to score TCR-TCR, TCR-HLA and TCR-CMV co-occurrence, with a repertoire-size bias correction applied to the TCR pairs. In a later analysis, false discovery rates were estimated by permuting HLA or CMV assignments 20 times. A later analysis grouped co-occurring TCRs with DBSCAN, adding TCRdist sequence similarity when clustering within HLA-allele-positive subsets. For co-occurrence clustering, repertoires with fewer than 30,000 or more than 120,000 public chains were excluded, along with several repertoires with anomalous nucleotide sharing. TCRdb's version of the immuneACCESS table is confined to in-frame rearrangements and falls short of the full clone set. An unresolved V gene accounts for under half of the shortfall where checked; the remainder is of unknown origin. The V and J calls and clone size were taken over from that table, and D and trimming were inferred from the DNA. The sample records 90,000 to 120,000 clones, around two thirds of which are singletons. The top ten hold 3.8% of the sample.

The CDR3 contains 15 residues, cysteine and phenylalanine counted. Only the CDR3 DNA is retained, 45 bases long and in frame from the first base. V ends up 3 bases short and J 4 bases short, with an unmatched junction base count of 7. The germline V gene encodes CDR1 LGHNA and CDR2 YNFKEQ. The cohort comprised 666 healthy bone marrow donors. Cohort members were all nominally healthy when sampled, although unrecorded immune exposures were likely present. The donor was CMV seropositive and was included in the group of some 290 seropositive cohort members. Every donor gave a peripheral blood sample, and the peripheral blood mononuclear cells from that sample were used for TCR beta sequencing. Genomic DNA was extracted from the blood cell samples with the Qiagen DNeasy Blood Extraction Kit.

The V and J segments used are TRBV4-2 and TRBJ2-7, with TRBD2 identical over 9 junction bases. This receptor was taken from a young man in good health and CMV-seropositive. The sequenced material came from PBMCs. The DNA sequence is as follows: TGTGCCAGCAGCCAGGCGCAAGCGGGGGGTTACGAGCAGTACTTC. It is translated as CASSQAQAGGYEQYF.